The 6 T cell receptor beta chains listed next were all sequenced from one sample in a study of blood T cells in healthy people across ages (dated by TCRdb to the mid-2010s). Receptor amplification or capture employed 5' RACE. Sequencing instrument: Illumina HiSeq 2500. A second PCR of roughly 7 to 11 cycles was performed with a sample-barcoded 5' primer and a J-beta primer mix. The public reads were reprocessed in TCRdb via fastp at Q25 and MiXCR, keeping in-frame beta chains. Records with the same CDR3 protein are collapsed into one entry carrying the most frequent genes and DNA. Present in this sample are around 900,000 distinct CDR3 sequences, approximately 50% of which were seen just once. The ten most abundant clones make up 20% to 25% of the sample. Sequenced: blood. All receptors derive from a woman aged 60-70 years in good health.

The chain is built from TRBV7-2 and TRBJ1-1; D unclear. Germline-derived CDR1 and CDR2 are SGHTA and FQGNSA. V was shortened by 4 bases and J by 7 bases, with 16 bases between the two germline ends. The CDR3 is made up of 14 amino acids. As DNA, the CDR3 is TGTGCCAGCAGCTATGACATAAATGGGATTGAAGCTTTCTTT. Translating it yields CASSYDINGIEAFF.

The chain combines TRBV6-6 with TRBJ2-2, with TRBD1 matching over 11 bases. Germline trimming cut 4 bases from V and 5 bases from J; bases unmatched to any gene: 6. The CDR3 has 16 amino acids. Germline V gene data show CDR1 as MNHNY and CDR2 as SVGAGI (reference sequence). CDR3 bases: TGTGCCAGCAGTTCCGGGACAGGGGGTGGGACCGGGGAGCTGTTTTTT. Translation: CASSSGTGGGTGELFF.

This chain connects TRBV3-1 to TRBJ1-2; the D is unclear. Germline V gene sequence: CDR1 LGHDT, CDR2 YNNKEL (reference sequence). Trimming cost V 0 bases and J 13 bases, with 15 bases left between them. The CDR3 runs 13 residues. DNA of the CDR3: TGTGCCAGCAGCCAAGATTGGCAGCTCCTTCCCACCTTC. It specifies CASSQDWQLLPTF. The complete variable domain, with remaining parts taken from reference TRBV3-1 and TRBJ1-2, reads DTAVSQTPKYLVTQMGNDKSIKCEQNLGHDTMYWYKQDSKKFLKIMFSYNNKELIINETVPNRFSPKSPDKAHLNLHINSLELGDSAVYFCASSQDWQLLPTFGSGTRLTVV.

The V gene is TRBV7-2, the J gene TRBJ2-3; TRBD1 matches 7 bases. Germline CDR1 and CDR2: SGHTA and FQGNSA. The CDR3 consists of 16 residues. The J segment lost 0 bases and the V segment lost 5 bases, leaving 8 bases of the junction unmatched. CDR3 bases: TGTGCCAGCAGCGTGATAGGGACAGCTAGCACAGATACGCAGTATTTT. It translates to CASSVIGTASTDTQYF.

CDR3 in amino acids: CASTPGLLLSSYEQYF. DNA of the CDR3: TGTGCCAGCACTCCGGGCCTCCTTCTAAGCTCCTACGAGCAGTACTTC. The chain carries TRBV7-2 and TRBJ2-7; D is ambiguous. The CDR3 consists of 16 residues. CDR1 and CDR2 (germline): SGHTA, FQGNSA. Trimming cost V 7 bases and J 0 bases, with 19 bases left between them.

The V and J genes are TRBV29-1 and TRBJ2-1; 9 nucleotides align to TRBD1. Trimming cost V 4 bases and J 8 bases; bases outside gene matches: 9. The CDR3 extends over 14 amino acids. From germline, CDR1 is SQVTM and CDR2 ANQGSEA. The CDR3, as DNA: TGCAGCGTTGGGGGACAGGGTCTGTATGATGAGCAGTTCTTC. Translating gives CSVGGQGLYDEQFF.